One sample yielded the 25 T cell receptor beta chains listed below, sequenced in a study of T cell responses to AZD1222 COVID-19 vaccine. TCRdb keeps only in-frame clones here, not all; method: immunoSEQ multiplex PCR. The repertoire holds roughly 130,000 clones, with almost 95% as singletons. The sample consisted of peripheral blood, taken on day 0 of AZD1222 vaccination. The receptors here all came from an adult in good health.

The chain joins TRBV18 to TRBJ1-1; D possibly corresponds to TRBD1 (5 bases). CDR1 and CDR2 (germline): KGHSH, LQKENI. The CDR3 has 15 amino acids. V lost 2 bases and J 0 bases, leaving 10 bases between the germline ends. CDR3 sequence: CASSPTQTVNTEAFF. CDR3 coding DNA: TGTGCCAGCTCACCAACGCAGACAGTGAACACTGAAGCTTTCTTT.

The genes are TRBV7-2 and TRBJ1-4; no reliable D call. Trimming stripped 5 bases from V and 8 bases from J, with 15 bases between. This CDR3 has 14 amino acids. The germline V gene encodes CDR1 SGHTA and CDR2 FQGNSA. Here the CDR3 reads CASSPAPTEEKLFF. The CDR3 DNA sequence: TGTGCCAGCAGCCCGGCCCCGACGGAGGAAAAACTGTTTTTT.

The gene calls are TRBV11-3 and TRBJ2-1; 8 nucleotides line up with TRBD2. This CDR3 is 13 amino acids long. Germline V gives CDR1 SGHNT, CDR2 YENEEA. Trimming removed 4 bases from V and 14 bases from J; junction bases left unmatched: 10. The CDR3 here is CASSYLGGTREFF. The CDR3, as DNA: TGTGCCAGCAGCTACCTAGGGGGGACTAGAGAGTTCTTC.

V and J are TRBV12-3 or TRBV12-4 and TRBJ1-1; 8 nucleotides match TRBD1. The CDR3 contains 13 residues. V trimming: 6 bases; J trimming: 0 bases; junction bases outside the gene matches: 0. The CDR3 coding sequence is TGTGCCAGCAGGGGACAGGTGAACACTGAAGCTTTCTTT. It is translated as CASRGQVNTEAFF.

The rearrangement joins TRBV9 to TRBJ1-2, with a tentative D call TRBD1 (6 bases). CDR1 and CDR2 (germline): SGDLS, YYNGEE. The length of the CDR3 is 14 residues. V lost 3 bases and J 5 bases, leaving 14 bases between the germline ends. CDR3 amino acids: CASSAQGDMYGYTF. CDR3 coding DNA: TGTGCCAGCAGCGCACAGGGTGATATGTATGGCTACACCTTC.

The genes are TRBV5-1 and TRBJ2-2; 7 bases align to TRBD1. The J segment lost 0 bases and the V segment lost 6 bases, leaving 5 bases of the junction unmatched. This CDR3 region has 15 residues. CDR1 and CDR2 from the germline V gene are SGHRS and YFSETQ. The CDR3 bases are TGCGCCAGCACCCCCGGGACAGCGAACACCGGGGAGCTGTTTTTT. It yields the protein CASTPGTANTGELFF.

The chain links TRBV6-1 to TRBJ1-2; the D gene is possibly TRBD1 (5 bases). This CDR3 contains 14 residues. CDR1 and CDR2 (germline): MNHNS, SASEGT. Trimming shortened V by 1 base and J by 6 bases, and 12 bases separated the two germline ends. The CDR3 DNA reads as TGTGCCAGCAGTGAAGGAGGGGTAATTAATGGCTACACCTTC. Protein sequence: CASSEGGVINGYTF.

The chain employs TRBV9 and TRBJ2-1, with D possibly being TRBD1 or TRBD2 (5 bases each). CDR3 length: 14 residues. V lost 4 bases and J lost 12, with 20 bases in between. Germline CDR1 is SGDLS and CDR2 is YYNGEE. CDR3 protein: CASSPSGGVGGQFF. In DNA, the CDR3 is TGTGCCAGCAGCCCCTCTGGGGGAGTGGGCGGGCAGTTCTTC. The whole variable domain, filled in from reference TRBV9 and TRBJ2-1, reads DSGVTQTPKHLITATGQRVTLRCSPRSGDLSVYWYQQSLDQGLQFLIQYYNGEERAKGNILERFSAQQFPDLHSELNLSSLELGDSALYFCASSPSGGVGGQFFGPGTRLTVL.

This chain links TRBV6-5 with TRBJ1-5; D ambiguous. The CDR3 loop spans 12 amino acids. V was trimmed by 6 bases and J by 1 base, leaving 4 bases between them. From germline, CDR1 is MNHEY and CDR2 SVGAGI. CDR3 in DNA: TGTGCCAGCAGCTGGAGCAATCAGCCCCAGCATTTT. Translated, it gives CASSWSNQPQHF.

The genes are TRBV21-1 and TRBJ2-7; the table calls TRBD2, which could not be checked here. TRBV21-1 counts as a pseudogene. CDR3 size: 15 residues. This CDR3 reads CASFKRGGSSYEQYV. The CDR3 DNA reads as TGTGCCAGCTTTAAGCGGGGAGGGAGCTCCTACGAGCAGTACGTC.

The sample holds one count of this clone. V gene TRBV10-1 combines with J gene TRBJ2-1, with TRBD2 as a possible D gene (6 bases). Trimming shortened V by 5 bases and J by 5 bases, and 10 bases separated the two germline ends. CDR3 length: 13 amino acids. CDR1 is WNHNN, CDR2 SYGVQD, per germline (reference sequence). The CDR3 region has the DNA TGCGCCAGCAGTCGGGACTTCGACAATGAGCAGTTCTTC. It specifies CASSRDFDNEQFF.

V gene TRBV6-2 or TRBV6-3 combines with J gene TRBJ2-2, with unresolved D. This CDR3 spans 13 amino acids. The germline V and J ends were trimmed by 1 base and 7 bases, with 7 bases remaining between them. Germline CDR1 is MNHEY and CDR2 is SVGEGT. The CDR3 loop is CASSYFEGGELFF. CDR3 nucleotide sequence: TGTGCCAGCAGTTACTTCGAAGGCGGGGAGCTGTTTTTT.

The chain uses TRBV24-1 and TRBJ2-1; the D is unclear. This CDR3 is 15 amino acids long. The germline V and J ends were trimmed by 4 bases and 0 bases, with 9 bases remaining between them. Germline V gives CDR1 KGHDR, CDR2 SFDVKD. CDR3 amino acids: CATSEGSSSYNEQFF. CDR3 coding DNA: TGTGCCACCAGTGAGGGCTCTAGCTCCTACAATGAGCAGTTCTTC.

The chain uses TRBV4-1 and TRBJ1-2; tentative D call: TRBD1 (5 bases). Per germline, CDR1 MGHRA and CDR2 YSYEKL. Trimming pared 4 bases from V and 4 bases from J, leaving 13 bases between. This CDR3 is built from 14 residues. In DNA form, the CDR3 reads TGCGCCAGCAGCCTTGGTGTCGGGACCTATGGCTACACCTTC. Translating it yields CASSLGVGTYGYTF.

This sequence joins TRBV6-5 and TRBJ1-2; TRBD1 aligns across 10 bases. The CDR3 is made up of 13 amino acids. With V trimmed by 6 bases and J by 7 bases, 5 bases remained unmatched. Germline CDR1 reads MNHEY; CDR2 reads SVGAGI. The CDR3 protein is CASSQDRGFGYTF. The CDR3 DNA sequence: TGTGCCAGCAGCCAGGACAGGGGGTTTGGCTACACCTTC.

The chain combines TRBV6-1 with TRBJ2-3; D may be TRBD1 (6 bases). Trimming took 0 bases from V and 0 from J, leaving 16 bases between them. The germline V gene encodes CDR1 MNHNS and CDR2 SASEGT. The CDR3 is made up of 18 amino acids. Here the CDR3 reads CASSEAYSGASSTDTQYF. CDR3 nucleotides: TGTGCCAGCAGTGAAGCTTACTCAGGGGCCTCTAGCACAGATACGCAGTATTTT.

The chain uses TRBV14 and TRBJ2-7; D may be TRBD2 (6 bases). In germline, CDR1 is SGHDN, CDR2 FVKESK. Trimming cost V 3 bases and J 6 bases, with 15 bases left between them. The CDR3 runs 14 residues. The chain's CDR3 is CASSHRTTSGEQYV. The CDR3 DNA follows: TGTGCCAGCAGCCACCGGACTACCTCGGGCGAGCAGTACGTC.

This chain joins TRBV27 and TRBJ1-6; D perhaps matches TRBD1 (5 bases). The CDR3 is 13 residues long. Trimming left V 3 bases short and J 10 bases short, with 10 bases between. Germline V lookup: CDR1 MNHEY, CDR2 SMNVEV (reference sequence). The CDR3 nucleotides read TGTGCCAGCAGTTTGGCAGGGCGCTCACCCCTCCACTTT. It translates to CASSLAGRSPLHF.

The sample holds one count of this clone. V usage is TRBV7-8 and J usage is TRBJ2-7; TRBD2 matches at 7 bases. This CDR3 region has 14 residues. Germline values: CDR1 SGHVS, CDR2 FQNEAQ. Losses at the gene ends were 4 bases for V and 1 base for J; bases not matched to a gene: 4. CDR3: CASSSGLVSYEQYV. The CDR3 DNA follows: TGTGCCAGCAGCTCAGGACTAGTTTCCTACGAGCAGTACGTC.

The chain joins TRBV7-6 to TRBJ1-1; a possible D gene is TRBD1 (5 bases). This CDR3 comprises 15 residues. With 6 bases removed from V and 0 bases from J, the gap between germline ends came to 14 bases. Germline-derived CDR1 and CDR2 are SGHVS and FNYEAQ. The CDR3 loop reads CASSLGPGLNTEAFF. Written as DNA, the CDR3 is TGTGCCAGCAGTTTGGGGCCAGGGCTGAACACTGAAGCTTTCTTT.

The gene calls are TRBV28 and TRBJ2-1; 10 bases line up with TRBD2. Unmatched junction bases numbered 10, after V lost 1 base and J lost 4 bases. CDR3 length: 18 residues. The V gene's germline CDR1 is MDHEN and CDR2 SYDVKM. CDR3 nucleotide sequence: TGTGCCAGCAGTTTATTCAAGGGGGGACTAGCGCATTACAATGAGCAGTTCTTC. It specifies CASSLFKGGLAHYNEQFF.

V gene TRBV7-2 combines with J gene TRBJ1-4; D not resolved. This CDR3 is built from 18 residues. V lost 1 base and J lost 7, with 22 bases in between. Germline lookup yields CDR1 SGHTA and CDR2 FQGNSA. CDR3 DNA: TGTGCCAGCAGCTTAGTAGGCCCCGGAGGTGGTGGTGGTGAAAAACTGTTTTTT. This gives the protein CASSLVGPGGGGGEKLFF.

V gene TRBV5-4 combines with J gene TRBJ1-2; the match to TRBD1 covers 8 bases. The CDR3 loop spans 18 amino acids. Germline V gene data show CDR1 as SGHNT and CDR2 as YYREEE (reference sequence). The V and J ends lost 0 bases and 4 bases, in that order; junction bases with no gene match: 14. The CDR3 sequence is CASSLGAGQAVRGYGYTF. The CDR3 coding sequence is TGTGCCAGCAGCTTGGGGGCGGGACAGGCTGTCAGGGGCTATGGCTACACCTTC.

In DNA, the CDR3 is TGTGCCAGCAGCTTGGGATGGAGAGACTCACCCCTCCACTTT. It codes for CASSLGWRDSPLHF. The V and J genes are TRBV5-5 and TRBJ1-6; D is unresolved. This CDR3 spans 14 amino acids. Trimming shortened V by 0 bases and J by 10 bases, and 11 bases separated the two germline ends. Germline V lookup: CDR1 SGHKS, CDR2 YYEKEE (reference sequence).

The rearrangement links TRBV25-1 to TRBJ1-1; weak D call: TRBD1 (6 bases). V lost 5 bases and J lost 4, with 11 bases in between. The CDR3 has 13 amino acids. Germline loops: CDR1 MGHDK, CDR2 SYGVNS. CDR3 nucleotides: TGTGCCAGCAGTAACACAGGGATCACTGAAGCTTTCTTT. As protein: CASSNTGITEAFF.